These T cell receptor beta chains were read from a single sample in a study of CD39 and CD103 CD8 tumor-infiltrating T cells. Method: immunoSEQ multiplex PCR; TCRdb's copy keeps in-frame clones and lacks some. The sample lists a few thousand clones, approximately 57% seen once, with 25% in the top ten. Sequenced input: CD39- CD103- CD8+ T cells sorted from the tumor. These receptor sequences come from a human donor with head and neck squamous cell carcinoma. Both conserved end residues are part of each CDR3. D genes are given only for firm matches. Rows give clone size only sometimes, using once, few, many, or a class for an expanded clone.

V: TRBV4-3
length: 15
D: NA
size: NA
J: TRBJ2-7
CDR3: CASSQDLAYSYEQYF
DNA: TGCGCCAGCAGCCAAGATCTGGCATACTCCTACGAGCAGTACTTC

V: TRBV29-1
length: 12
D: NA
size: NA
J: TRBJ1-4
CDR3: CSVEVRNEKLFF
DNA: TGCAGCGTTGAAGTCCGGAATGAAAAACTGTTTTTT

V: TRBV19
length: 14
D: TRBD1
size: NA
J: TRBJ2-1
CDR3: CASSIRQGDNEQFF
DNA: TGTGCCAGTAGTATTCGGCAGGGGGACAATGAGCAGTTCTTC

V: TRBV5-5
length: 16
D: NA
size: medium-sized
J: TRBJ1-3
CDR3: CASSLVQSGSGNTIYF
DNA: TGTGCCAGCAGCTTGGTCCAATCGGGCTCTGGAAACACCATATATTTT

V: TRBV4-1
length: 16
D: NA
size: NA
J: TRBJ2-2
CDR3: CASSQGTTASLEELFF
DNA: TGCGCCAGCAGCCAAGGGACTACTGCAAGCCTAGAGGAGCTGTTTTTT

V: TRBV28
length: 14
D: TRBD2
size: once
J: TRBJ2-3
CDR3: CASSSPAGRDTQYF
DNA: TGTGCCAGCAGTTCACCGGCCGGGAGGGATACGCAGTATTTT

V: TRBV7-3
length: 17
D: NA
size: NA
J: TRBJ1-5
CDR3: CASSLRHLRPSNQPQHF
DNA: TGTGCCAGCAGCTTAAGACATTTACGGCCGAGCAATCAGCCCCAGCATTTT

V: TRBV4-1
length: 14
D: TRBD1
size: NA
J: TRBJ1-4
CDR3: CASSLRDSKEKLFF
DNA: TGCGCCAGCAGCCTCCGGGACAGTAAAGAAAAACTGTTTTTT

V: TRBV13
length: 16
D: TRBD2
size: NA
J: TRBJ2-7
CDR3: CASSPSNLADSYEQYF
DNA: TGTGCCAGCAGCCCCTCGAATCTAGCGGACTCCTACGAGCAGTACTTC

V: TRBV7-6
length: 14
D: TRBD1
size: few
J: TRBJ1-6
CDR3: CASSLALQGSPLHF
DNA: TGTGCCAGCAGCTTAGCTTTACAGGGGTCACCCCTCCACTTT

V: TRBV14
length: 14
D: NA
size: NA
J: TRBJ2-2
CDR3: CASSQESGTGELFF
DNA: TGTGCCAGCAGCCAAGAATCCGGGACCGGGGAGCTGTTTTTT

V: TRBV5-1
length: 13
D: NA
size: NA
J: TRBJ2-5
CDR3: CASSWRGSETQYF
DNA: TGCGCCAGCAGCTGGAGGGGGTCAGAGACCCAGTACTTC

V: TRBV4-3
length: 15
D: NA
size: few
J: TRBJ2-3
CDR3: CASSQERTRLDTQYF
DNA: TGCGCCAGCAGCCAAGAAAGAACCAGGTTGGATACGCAGTATTTT

V: TRBV9
length: 15
D: TRBD2
size: NA
J: TRBJ2-3
CDR3: CASSGYRGGEDTQYF
DNA: TGTGCCAGCAGCGGCTACCGGGGGGGCGAAGATACGCAGTATTTT

V: TRBV7-9
length: 15
D: TRBD2
size: NA
J: TRBJ2-1
CDR3: CASSTPSGGAGEQFF
DNA: TGTGCCAGCAGCACACCTAGCGGGGGGGCCGGTGAGCAGTTCTTC

V: TRBV29-1
length: 13
D: NA
size: NA
J: TRBJ1-2
CDR3: CSVETQRGDGYTF
DNA: TGCAGCGTTGAAACCCAGCGGGGGGATGGCTACACCTTC

V: TRBV28
length: 16
D: TRBD1
size: NA
J: TRBJ2-1
CDR3: CASSWGTGGAYNEQFF
DNA: TGTGCCAGCAGTTGGGGGACAGGGGGCGCGTACAATGAGCAGTTCTTC

V: TRBV6-9
length: 13
D: NA
size: NA
J: TRBJ2-7
CDR3: CASSYIRGYEQYF
DNA: TGTGCCAGCAGTTACATACGGGGGTACGAGCAGTACTTC

V: TRBV4-1
length: 13
D: NA
size: NA
J: TRBJ2-7
CDR3: CASSQTPYYEQYF
DNA: TGCGCCAGCAGCCAAACCCCGTACTACGAGCAGTACTTC

V: TRBV6-6
length: 13
D: NA
size: NA
J: TRBJ2-1
CDR3: CASSYHTGNEQFF
DNA: TGTGCCAGCAGTTACCATACAGGCAATGAGCAGTTCTTC

V: TRBV7-6
length: 12
D: NA
size: NA
J: TRBJ2-7
CDR3: CASSTDSYEQYF
DNA: TGTGCCAGCAGCACCGACTCCTACGAGCAGTACTTC

V: TRBV7-9
length: 15
D: TRBD1
size: once
J: TRBJ2-2
CDR3: CASSQGTGNTGELFF
DNA: TGCGCCAGCAGCCAAGGGACAGGGAACACCGGGGAGCTGTTTTTT

V: TRBV4-2
length: 12
D: NA
size: few
J: TRBJ2-3
CDR3: CASSQLTDTQYF
DNA: TGTGCCAGCAGCCAATTAACAGATACGCAGTATTTT

V: TRBV5-1
length: 13
D: NA
size: NA
J: TRBJ1-1
CDR3: CASSFLTGTEAFF
DNA: TGCGCCAGCAGCTTCCTGACTGGGACTGAAGCTTTCTTT

V: TRBV5-1
length: 17
D: TRBD1
size: NA
J: TRBJ2-7
CDR3: CASSLHQPGTGGYEQYF
DNA: TGCGCCAGCAGCTTACACCAACCCGGGACAGGGGGTTACGAGCAGTACTTC

V: TRBV6-6
length: 12
D: NA
size: NA
J: TRBJ1-1
CDR3: CASSYYRDEAFF
DNA: TGTGCCAGCAGTTACTATCGGGACGAGGCTTTCTTT

V: TRBV6-5
length: 14
D: NA
size: NA
J: TRBJ2-7
CDR3: CASSFQYRTYEQYF
DNA: TGTGCCAGCAGTTTCCAATATCGTACCTACGAGCAGTACTTC

V: TRBV4-3
length: 17
D: NA
size: NA
J: TRBJ2-7
CDR3: CASSQDSLSTSSYEQYF
DNA: TGCGCCAGCAGCCAAGATTCCCTGTCGACAAGCTCCTACGAGCAGTACTTC

V: TRBV29-1
length: 15
D: NA
size: NA
J: TRBJ1-4
CDR3: CSGRGTSTTNEKLFF
DNA: TGCAGCGGCCGAGGGACATCCACAACTAATGAAAAACTGTTTTTT

V: TRBV7-9
length: 15
D: TRBD2
size: NA
J: TRBJ2-2
CDR3: CASSFSGGPTGELFF
DNA: TGTGCCAGCAGCTTTAGCGGGGGGCCCACCGGGGAGCTGTTTTTT

V: TRBV5-1
length: 15
D: TRBD1
size: NA
J: TRBJ2-3
CDR3: CASSFSAGGVDTQYF
DNA: TGCGCCAGCAGCTTTTCGGCAGGGGGCGTAGATACGCAGTATTTT

V: TRBV4-2
length: 14
D: NA
size: NA
J: TRBJ2-5
CDR3: CASSQDRSGETQYF
DNA: TGTGCCAGCAGCCAAGACCGGAGCGGAGAGACCCAGTACTTC

V: TRBV11-2
length: 16
D: TRBD2
size: NA
J: TRBJ2-7
CDR3: CASSPPNVGLAVEQYF
DNA: TGTGCCAGCAGCCCACCTAACGTCGGGCTAGCGGTCGAGCAGTACTTC

V: TRBV19
length: 13
D: NA
size: NA
J: TRBJ1-4
CDR3: CASSPEIWEKLFF
DNA: TGTGCCAGTAGTCCTGAGATATGGGAAAAACTGTTTTTT

V: TRBV5-4
length: 14
D: TRBD1
size: NA
J: TRBJ1-3
CDR3: CASSLDRVDNTIYF
DNA: TGTGCCAGCAGCCTGGACAGGGTTGACAACACCATATATTTT

V: TRBV29-1
length: 12
D: NA
size: NA
J: TRBJ1-1
CDR3: CSVVAMNTEAFF
DNA: TGCAGCGTTGTCGCCATGAACACTGAAGCTTTCTTT

V: TRBV27
length: 14
D: NA
size: NA
J: TRBJ2-7
CDR3: CASFPIRTSDEQYF
DNA: TGTGCCAGTTTTCCTATTAGGACGAGTGACGAGCAGTACTTC

V: TRBV19
length: 13
D: NA
size: NA
J: TRBJ1-1
CDR3: CASSILSGTEAFF
DNA: TGTGCCAGTAGTATACTCAGCGGCACTGAAGCTTTCTTT

V: TRBV10-3
length: 12
D: NA
size: NA
J: TRBJ2-1
CDR3: CAISAGPDEQFF
DNA: TGTGCCATCAGTGCGGGGCCGGATGAGCAGTTCTTC

V: TRBV7-9
length: 13
D: NA
size: NA
J: TRBJ1-6
CDR3: CASSLGILSPLHF
DNA: TGTGCCAGCAGCTTAGGGATCCTTTCACCCCTCCACTTT

V: TRBV9
length: 12
D: NA
size: few
J: TRBJ2-7
CDR3: CASSVLRVEQYF
DNA: TGTGCCAGCAGCGTACTCAGGGTCGAGCAGTACTTC

V: TRBV4-2
length: 15
D: TRBD1
size: NA
J: TRBJ1-2
CDR3: CASSQEGGYNYGYTF
DNA: TGTGCCAGCAGCCAAGAAGGGGGCTATAACTATGGCTACACCTTC

V: TRBV27
length: 11
D: NA
size: few
J: TRBJ2-1
CDR3: CASSLSNEQFF
DNA: TGTGCCAGCAGTTTGAGTAATGAGCAGTTCTTC

V: TRBV11-2
length: 14
D: NA
size: NA
J: TRBJ2-7
CDR3: CASSPSAGAYEQYF
DNA: TGTGCCAGCAGCCCCAGTGCAGGAGCCTACGAGCAGTACTTC

V: TRBV5-4
length: 15
D: NA
size: NA
J: TRBJ1-6
CDR3: CASRLLPSYNSPLHF
DNA: TGTGCCAGCAGACTTCTACCCTCCTATAATTCACCCCTCCACTTT

V: TRBV7-9
length: 16
D: NA
size: NA
J: TRBJ2-2
CDR3: CASSSSSWANTGELFF
DNA: TGTGCCAGCAGCTCGTCGAGTTGGGCGAACACCGGGGAGCTGTTTTTT

V: TRBV7-9
length: 14
D: NA
size: few
J: TRBJ2-7
CDR3: CASSLVQSPYEQYF
DNA: TGTGCCAGCAGCTTAGTTCAGAGCCCCTACGAGCAGTACTTC

V: TRBV7-9
length: 17
D: NA
size: NA
J: TRBJ2-2
CDR3: CASSLLQDYLSTGELFF
DNA: TGTGCCAGCAGCTTACTGCAGGACTACCTCTCGACCGGGGAGCTGTTTTTT

V: TRBV4-1
length: 13
D: NA
size: NA
J: TRBJ1-1
CDR3: CASSQDPLGKAFF
DNA: TGCGCCAGCAGCCAAGACCCCCTCGGAAAAGCTTTCTTT